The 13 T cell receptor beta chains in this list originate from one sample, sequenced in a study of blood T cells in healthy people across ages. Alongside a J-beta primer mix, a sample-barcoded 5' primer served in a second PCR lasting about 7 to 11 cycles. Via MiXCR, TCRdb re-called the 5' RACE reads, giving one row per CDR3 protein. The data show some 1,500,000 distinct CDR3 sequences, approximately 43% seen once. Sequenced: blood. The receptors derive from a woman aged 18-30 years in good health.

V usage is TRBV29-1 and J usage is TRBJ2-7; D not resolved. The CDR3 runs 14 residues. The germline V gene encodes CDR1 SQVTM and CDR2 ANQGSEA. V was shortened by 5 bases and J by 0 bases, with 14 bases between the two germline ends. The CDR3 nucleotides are TGCAGCGTTAGGGTGGACGGATCCTCCTACGAGCAGTACTTC. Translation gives CSVRVDGSSYEQYF.

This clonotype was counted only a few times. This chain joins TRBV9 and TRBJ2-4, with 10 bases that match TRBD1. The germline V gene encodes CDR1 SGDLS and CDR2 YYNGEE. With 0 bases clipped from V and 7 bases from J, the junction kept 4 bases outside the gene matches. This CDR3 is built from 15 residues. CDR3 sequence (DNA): TGTGCCAGCAGCGTAGGACAGGGGGCAGGGAACATTCAGTACTTC. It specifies CASSVGQGAGNIQYF.

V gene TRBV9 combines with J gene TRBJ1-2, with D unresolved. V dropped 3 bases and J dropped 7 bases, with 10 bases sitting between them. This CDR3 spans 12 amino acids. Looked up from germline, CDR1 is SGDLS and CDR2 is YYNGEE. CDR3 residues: CASSAREVGYTF. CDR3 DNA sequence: TGTGCCAGCAGCGCCCGCGAGGTTGGCTACACCTTC.

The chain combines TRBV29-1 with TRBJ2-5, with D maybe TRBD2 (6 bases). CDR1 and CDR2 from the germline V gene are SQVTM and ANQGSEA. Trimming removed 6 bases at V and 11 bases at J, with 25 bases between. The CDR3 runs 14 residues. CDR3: CSVDGSRGYNEQYF. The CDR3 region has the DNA TGCAGCGTCGACGGGAGCCGCGGTTACAATGAGCAGTACTTC.

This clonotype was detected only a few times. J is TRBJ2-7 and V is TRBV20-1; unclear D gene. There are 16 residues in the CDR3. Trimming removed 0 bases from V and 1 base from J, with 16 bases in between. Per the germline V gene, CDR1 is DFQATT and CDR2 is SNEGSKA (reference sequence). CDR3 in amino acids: CSARDPDRVGSYEQYF. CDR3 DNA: TGCAGTGCTAGAGATCCGGATAGGGTGGGTTCCTACGAGCAGTACTTC.

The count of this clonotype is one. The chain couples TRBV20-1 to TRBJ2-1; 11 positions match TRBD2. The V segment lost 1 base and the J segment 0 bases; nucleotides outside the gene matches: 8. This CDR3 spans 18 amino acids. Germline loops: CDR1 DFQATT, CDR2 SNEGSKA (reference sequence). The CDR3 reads CSARGSPTSGSSYNEQFF. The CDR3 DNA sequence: TGCAGTGCTAGAGGCTCCCCCACTAGCGGGAGCTCCTACAATGAGCAGTTCTTC.

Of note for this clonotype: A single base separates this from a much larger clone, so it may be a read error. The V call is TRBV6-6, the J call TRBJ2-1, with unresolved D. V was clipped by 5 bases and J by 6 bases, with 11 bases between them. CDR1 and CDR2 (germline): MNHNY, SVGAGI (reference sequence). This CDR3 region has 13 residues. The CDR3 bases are TGTGCCAGCAGTCCGACCGATTGCAATGAGCAGTTCTTC. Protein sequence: CASSPTDCNEQFF.

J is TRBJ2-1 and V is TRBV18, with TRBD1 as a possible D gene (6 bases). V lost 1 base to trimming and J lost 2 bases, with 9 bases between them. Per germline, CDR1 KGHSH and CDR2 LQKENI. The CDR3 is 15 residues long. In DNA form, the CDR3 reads TGTGCCAGCTCACCACTTGGGGGCGCCTACAATGAGCAGTTCTTC. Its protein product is CASSPLGGAYNEQFF.

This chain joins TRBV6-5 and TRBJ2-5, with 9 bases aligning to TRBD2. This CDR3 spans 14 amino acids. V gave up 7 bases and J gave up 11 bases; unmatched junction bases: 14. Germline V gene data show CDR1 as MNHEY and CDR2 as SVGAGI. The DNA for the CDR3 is TGTGCCAGCATGGCGGGGGGGCCCTACAATGAGCAGTACTTC. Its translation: CASMAGGPYNEQYF.

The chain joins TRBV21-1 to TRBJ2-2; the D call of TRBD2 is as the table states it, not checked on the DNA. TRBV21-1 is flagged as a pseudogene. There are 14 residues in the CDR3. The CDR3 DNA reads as TGTGCCAATACTAGGCTTCCTCACACCGGGGAGCTGTTTTTT. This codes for CANTRLPHTGELFF.

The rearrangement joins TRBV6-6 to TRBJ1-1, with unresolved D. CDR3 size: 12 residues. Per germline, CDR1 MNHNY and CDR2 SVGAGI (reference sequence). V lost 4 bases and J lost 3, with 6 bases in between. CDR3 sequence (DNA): TGTGCCAGCAGTTGGGAGTACACTGAAGCTTTCTTT. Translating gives CASSWEYTEAFF.

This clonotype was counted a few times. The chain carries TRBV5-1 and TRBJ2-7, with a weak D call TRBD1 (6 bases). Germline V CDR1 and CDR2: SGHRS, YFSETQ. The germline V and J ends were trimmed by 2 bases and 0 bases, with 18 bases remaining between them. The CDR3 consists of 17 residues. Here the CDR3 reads CASSFFSGAELSYEQYF. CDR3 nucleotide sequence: TGCGCCAGCAGCTTTTTCTCAGGGGCTGAGCTCTCCTACGAGCAGTACTTC.

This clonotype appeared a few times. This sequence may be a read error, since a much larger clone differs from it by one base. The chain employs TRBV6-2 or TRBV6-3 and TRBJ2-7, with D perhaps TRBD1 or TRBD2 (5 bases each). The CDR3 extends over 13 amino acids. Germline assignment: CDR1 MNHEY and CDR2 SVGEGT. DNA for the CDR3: TGTGCCAGCAGTGACTCGAGGGGTTACGAGCAGTACTTC. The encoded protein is CASSDSRGYEQYF.